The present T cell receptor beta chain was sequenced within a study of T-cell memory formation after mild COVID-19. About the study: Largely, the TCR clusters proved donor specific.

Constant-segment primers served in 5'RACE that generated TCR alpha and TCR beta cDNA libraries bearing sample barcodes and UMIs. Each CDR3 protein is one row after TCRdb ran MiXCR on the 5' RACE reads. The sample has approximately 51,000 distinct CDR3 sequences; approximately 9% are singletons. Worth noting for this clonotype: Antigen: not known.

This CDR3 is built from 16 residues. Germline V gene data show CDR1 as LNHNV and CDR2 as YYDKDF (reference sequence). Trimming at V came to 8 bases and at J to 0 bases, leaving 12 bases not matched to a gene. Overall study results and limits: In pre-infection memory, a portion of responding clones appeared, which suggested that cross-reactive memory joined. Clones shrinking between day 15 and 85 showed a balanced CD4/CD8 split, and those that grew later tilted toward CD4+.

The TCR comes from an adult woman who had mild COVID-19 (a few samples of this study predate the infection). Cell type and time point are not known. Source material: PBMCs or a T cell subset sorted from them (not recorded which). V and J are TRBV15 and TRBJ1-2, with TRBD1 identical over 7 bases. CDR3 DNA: TGTGCCACCTCCCTCCCGGGGACAGCCTCTAACTATGGCTACACCTTC. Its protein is CATSLPGTASNYGYTF. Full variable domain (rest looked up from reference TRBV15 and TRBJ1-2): DAMVIQNPRYQVTQFGKPVTLSCSQTLNHNVMYWYQQKSSQAPKLLFHYYDKDFNNEADTPDNFQSRRPNTSFCFLDIRSPGLGDTAMYLCATSLPGTASNYGYTFGSGTRLTVV.